The 26 T cell receptor beta chains below were found in one sample sequenced in a study of breast tumors, draining lymph nodes, adjacent tissues. Axillary draining lymph nodes of breast cancer patients supplied the node samples. A single record per CDR3 protein comes from TCRdb applying MiXCR to the multiplex PCR reads. The repertoire holds about 230,000 distinct CDR3 sequences, with approximately 30% as singletons. Sample: axillary lymph node tissue. The receptors shown here come from a female donor with breast cancer. Some clones in this sample may be carry-over from other donors' samples.

V and J are TRBV20-1 and TRBJ2-5; D is unresolved. Germline CDR1 reads DFQATT; CDR2 reads SNEGSKA (reference sequence). The CDR3 runs 15 residues. The V end was cut by 0 bases, the J end by 3 bases, with 14 bases between. CDR3 coding DNA: TGCAGTGCTAGAGACGGAGTGGGGTACAAAGAGACCCAGTACTTC. As protein: CSARDGVGYKETQYF.

This clonotype was seen ten or more times. The rearrangement joins TRBV4-3 to TRBJ1-4; unclear D gene. This CDR3 contains 15 residues. Between the trimmed V and J ends, which lost 0 bases and 4 bases, there was a span of 9 bases. Germline-derived CDR1 and CDR2 are LGHNA and YSLEER. The CDR3 DNA reads TGCGCCAGCAGCCAAGATAGGAGATTTAATGAAAAACTGTTTTTT. Translated, it gives CASSQDRRFNEKLFF.

This clonotype was seen ten or more times. The rearrangement links TRBV3-2 to TRBJ2-7. TRBV3-2 is a documented pseudogene. This CDR3 spans 14 amino acids. CDR3 nucleotides: TGTGCCAGCAGCCAAGGACCACTTACCTACGAGCAGTACTTC. Its protein is CASSQGPLTYEQYF.

This clonotype has at least ten counts. The chain employs TRBV4-2 and TRBJ2-3, with unresolved D. Germline lookup yields CDR1 LGHNA and CDR2 YNFKEQ. V lost 2 bases and J 1 base, leaving 22 bases between the germline ends. The CDR3 is 19 residues long. This CDR3 reads CASSQSSSGITAGTDTQYF. Here the CDR3 DNA reads TGTGCCAGCAGCCAATCGTCTTCTGGTATTACAGCTGGCACAGATACGCAGTATTTT.

At least ten counts were recorded for this clonotype. The V gene is TRBV18, the J gene TRBJ2-3, with a possible D match to TRBD2 (6 bases). V gave up 4 bases and J gave up 2 bases, with 13 bases separating them. The CDR3 extends over 15 amino acids. The germline gives CDR1 KGHSH, CDR2 LQKENI. CDR3 in amino acids: CASSLSGAYTDTQYF. The CDR3 DNA reads TGTGCCAGCTCACTTAGCGGAGCATACACAGATACGCAGTATTTT.

At least ten counts were recorded for this clonotype. CDR3 residues: CSVRSGGSSSWIYEQYF. The CDR3 bases are TGCAGCGTGCGGTCAGGGGGCAGCTCATCATGGATCTACGAGCAGTACTTC. The rearrangement links TRBV29-1 to TRBJ2-7; 8 nucleotides line up with TRBD1. Germline CDR1 is SQVTM and CDR2 is ANQGSEA. V lost 6 bases and J lost 3; bases outside the gene matches: 19. The CDR3 loop spans 17 amino acids.

There are many counts of this clonotype. This sequence joins TRBV9 and TRBJ2-2; TRBD2 matches 13 bases. The CDR3 is 18 residues long. Germline loops: CDR1 SGDLS, CDR2 YYNGEE. The V gene end was trimmed by 3 bases and the J gene end by 5 bases; junction bases not matched to a gene: 10. The CDR3 loop reads CASSARLAGGFGTGELFF. The CDR3 nucleotides read TGTGCCAGCAGCGCAAGACTAGCGGGAGGCTTTGGTACCGGGGAGCTGTTTTTT.

This clonotype was seen many times. The rearrangement links TRBV29-1 to TRBJ1-6; D might be TRBD1 (5 bases). Germline CDR1 and CDR2: SQVTM and ANQGSEA. This CDR3 region has 18 residues. Trimming stripped 6 bases from V and 3 bases from J, with 24 bases between. The CDR3 DNA follows: TGCAGCGTGGGGGAGGAGTGGGGACGTGGCAACTATAATTCACCCCTCCACTTT. It yields the protein CSVGEEWGRGNYNSPLHF.

Worth noting for this clonotype: Sequence at one end of the junction differs from germline and may be a read error. The gene calls are TRBV9 and TRBJ2-7; D is possibly TRBD2 (5 bases). Germline loops: CDR1 SGDLS, CDR2 YYNGEE. The CDR3 loop spans 16 amino acids. This chain's CDR3 is CASSVAPSTGSYKQYF. The CDR3 DNA reads as TGTGCCAGCAGCGTAGCTCCCTCGACGGGGTCCTACAAGCAGTACTTC. Full variable domain (rest looked up from reference TRBV9 and TRBJ2-7): DSGVTQTPKHLITATGQRVTLRCSPRSGDLSVYWYQQSLDQGLQFLIQYYNGEERAKGNILERFSAQQFPDLHSELNLSSLELGDSALYFCASSVAPSTGSYKQYFGPGTRLTVT.

In its sample, this clonotype was seen many times. CDR3 coding DNA: TGTGCCAGCGGGAAGACAGGGATCTATGGCTACACCTTC. Translating gives CASGKTGIYGYTF. V and J are TRBV11-3 and TRBJ1-2; 7 positions agree with TRBD1. J gave up 4 bases and V 8 bases, and 7 bases lay outside the gene matches. The length of the CDR3 is 13 residues. Germline V gene sequence: CDR1 SGHNT, CDR2 YENEEA.

The table lists this clonotype with many counts. The rearrangement uses TRBV3-1 and TRBJ2-2, with 7 bases identical to TRBD2. Unmatched junction bases numbered 6, after V lost 7 bases and J lost 4 bases. The CDR3 is 14 residues long. Germline V gene sequence: CDR1 LGHDT, CDR2 YNNKEL (reference sequence). The CDR3 protein is CASTPGGSTGELFF. The CDR3 DNA sequence: TGTGCCAGCACCCCGGGCGGGAGCACCGGGGAGCTGTTTTTT.

This clonotype was observed many times. CDR3 nucleotide sequence: TGTGCCAGCAGTGAAACCCGGTTGGCTAGCGGTAAAGGGAATGAGCAGTTCTTC. This gives the protein CASSETRLASGKGNEQFF. The chain has TRBV2 and TRBJ2-1; 7 bases fit TRBD2. Trimming removed 2 bases from V and 7 bases from J; junction bases left unmatched: 17. CDR3 length: 18 residues. CDR1 and CDR2 (germline): SNHLY, FYNNEI.

This clonotype was observed at least ten times. V and J are TRBV14 and TRBJ2-1; the D gene is possibly TRBD1 (6 bases). The CDR3 consists of 14 residues. V was clipped by 8 bases and J by 4 bases, with 15 bases between them. Looked up from germline, CDR1 is SGHDN and CDR2 is FVKESK. CDR3 in DNA: TGTGCCAGCCAAAGGGGGAGCACGTACAATGAGCAGTTCTTC. The encoded protein is CASQRGSTYNEQFF.

By share, this clonotype counts as medium-sized. The chain uses TRBV20-1 and TRBJ2-2, with 13 bases matching TRBD2. Germline assignment: CDR1 DFQATT and CDR2 SNEGSKA (reference sequence). This CDR3 spans 15 amino acids. The trim removed 5 bases at V and 4 bases at J, leaving 4 bases unmatched. The CDR3 protein is CSARTSGGGTGELFF. For the CDR3, the DNA is TGCAGTGCTCGGACTAGCGGGGGCGGCACCGGGGAGCTGTTTTTT.

This clonotype was detected ten times or more. V gene TRBV12-3 or TRBV12-4 combines with J gene TRBJ2-3, with TRBD2 identical over 11 bases. This CDR3 is built from 15 residues. Trimming took 6 bases from V and 5 from J; bases not matched to a gene: 7. The CDR3 nucleotides are TGTGCCAGCAGGGGACTAGCGGAAGCAAAAGATACGCAGTATTTT. As protein: CASRGLAEAKDTQYF.

This clonotype was counted at least ten times. The gene calls are TRBV19 and TRBJ1-2; D is uncertain. The V end lost 7 bases, the J end lost 4 bases, and 16 bases lay between the germline ends. This CDR3 is 14 amino acids long. Germline loops: CDR1 LNHDA, CDR2 SQIVND (reference sequence). This chain's CDR3 is CASKVRESRYGYTF. In DNA, the CDR3 is TGTGCCAGTAAAGTGAGGGAATCGCGCTATGGCTACACCTTC.

Ten or more counts support this clonotype. The rearrangement links TRBV19 to TRBJ2-2, with TRBD1 as a possible D gene (5 bases). The CDR3 spans 15 residues. Deletions cut 2 bases from V and 6 bases from J, with 13 bases between. Germline V gene data show CDR1 as LNHDA and CDR2 as SQIVND (reference sequence). CDR3 nucleotides: TGTGCCAGTAGTATAAGGCAGGGTGGGGCCGGGGAGCTGTTTTTT. Its protein is CASSIRQGGAGELFF.

Many counts were recorded for this clonotype. The J gene is TRBJ2-1, the V gene TRBV20-1, with D tentatively TRBD2 (5 bases). The CDR3 totals 12 residues. Germline CDR1 reads DFQATT; CDR2 reads SNEGSKA (reference sequence). The CDR3 region is CSAERVNNEQFF. CDR3 nucleotides: TGCAGCGCGGAGAGGGTTAACAATGAGCAGTTCTTC.

This clonotype showed up many times. V is TRBV10-2 and J is TRBJ1-4; D is undetermined. The CDR3 length is 15 residues. The germline CDR1 and CDR2 sequences are WSHSY and SAAADI. V lost 3 bases and J lost 2, with 10 bases in between. The CDR3 DNA follows: TGCGCCAGCAGTGACGGTTTAACGACTAATGAAAAACTGTTTTTT. Its protein is CASSDGLTTNEKLFF.

Worth noting for this clonotype: A junction end diverges from the germline sequence, so it may reflect a read error. This chain connects TRBV2 to TRBJ2-7, with 7 bases lining up with TRBD2. Germline lookup yields CDR1 SNHLY and CDR2 FYNNEI. This CDR3 region has 14 residues. CDR3 sequence (DNA): TGTACCAGCAGTGGGCCAGGGAGGGGCTACGAGCAGTACTTC. The encoded protein is CTSSGPGRGYEQYF.

Many counts were recorded for this clonotype. V and J are TRBV6-1 and TRBJ2-7, with 13 bases lining up with TRBD2. In germline, CDR1 is MNHNS, CDR2 SASEGT. Trimming removed 7 bases from V and 6 bases from J; junction bases left unmatched: 9. This CDR3 comprises 15 residues. The CDR3 bases are TGTGCCAGCACCCAACTAGCGGGAGGGCCGGGCGAGCAGTACTTC. Its protein product is CASTQLAGGPGEQYF.

This clonotype was found many times. This chain uses TRBV20-1 with TRBJ2-7, with D unresolved. V dropped 3 bases and J dropped 3 bases, with 12 bases sitting between them. CDR1 is DFQATT, CDR2 SNEGSKA, per germline (reference sequence). This CDR3 contains 13 residues. The DNA of the CDR3 is TGCAGTGCTAGTTGGATGCACGGCTACGAGCAGTACTTC. Translated: CSASWMHGYEQYF.

This clonotype appeared a few times. Given a much more abundant clone one base away, this may be a read error. The chain uses TRBV12-3 or TRBV12-4 and TRBJ2-7, with 8 bases fitting TRBD2. The CDR3 consists of 14 residues. J gave up 5 bases and V 6 bases, and 9 bases lay outside the gene matches. CDR3 nucleotides: TGTGCCAGCAGCCACAGCGGGAGAATGGACGAGCAGTACTTC. It yields the protein CASSHSGRMDEQYF.

This clonotype showed up many times. The J gene is TRBJ2-7, the V gene TRBV2, with TRBD1 identical over 7 bases. There are 14 residues in the CDR3. After removal of 6 bases from V and 0 bases from J, the junction contained 5 bases not matched to a gene. Germline V CDR1 and CDR2: SNHLY, FYNNEI. The CDR3: CASRERDSSYEQYF. The CDR3 bases are TGTGCCAGCAGGGAACGGGACAGCTCCTACGAGCAGTACTTC.

The table lists this clonotype with many counts. This sequence joins TRBV2 and TRBJ2-1; D ambiguous. Germline CDR1 reads SNHLY; CDR2 reads FYNNEI. The CDR3 has 15 residues. The ends were cut back, 8 bases at V and 0 bases at J, with 14 bases in the middle. CDR3 amino acids: CASPRPETSYNEQFF. The DNA for the CDR3 is TGTGCCAGCCCGAGACCGGAAACCTCCTACAATGAGCAGTTCTTC.

In this sample, this clonotype turned up many times. Sequence at one end of the junction differs from germline and may be a read error. This chain uses TRBV7-3 with TRBJ1-2; D is possibly TRBD1 (5 bases). The germline V gene encodes CDR1 SGHTA and CDR2 FQGTGA. The CDR3 runs 15 residues. Written as DNA, the CDR3 is TGTGCCAGCAGCTCCATGCAGGGTGGGATAGGAGGCTACCCCTTC. Protein sequence: CASSSMQGGIGGYPF.